This TCR beta chain comes out of a study of T cell changes during pregnancy in multiple sclerosis. Only in-frame clones appear in the TCRdb table, and some are missing; sequencing was by immunoSEQ multiplex PCR. Found here are more than 50,000 clones, 91% of them singletons; the top ten hold over 1%. V shed 1 base and J shed 5 bases, with 9 bases lying between them. Germline V gives CDR1 SGHDT, CDR2 YYEEEE. The CDR3 has 14 amino acids. The specimen comprised peripheral blood, sampled after pregnancy. The clonotype originates from a female donor in good health, enrolled as a control in a pregnancy study. V gene TRBV5-6 combines with J gene TRBJ1-4; D not certain. The CDR3, as DNA: TGTGCCAGCAGCTTGTACAGTTTAAATGAAAAACTGTTTTTT. Its translation is CASSLYSLNEKLFF.